There are a few counts of the clone carrying this TCR beta chain. Its specificity is unknown. The PCR contained 60 Vbeta and 13 Jbeta primers. The protocol was immunoSEQ multiplex PCR, while the TCRdb copy is restricted to in-frame clones and leaves out a portion. The table lists over 150,000 clones, about 79% of them singletons. This specimen belongs to a study of cytomegalovirus exposure and HLA in healthy donors. Study outcomes and limitations: TCR beta chains associated with HLA were, in a later analysis, more clonally expanded than equally common others. Researchers counted around 150 TCR beta chains as cytomegalovirus-associated. Certain indistinguishable V segments, among them TRBV6-2 and TRBV6-3, were excluded.

CDR3 length: 13 amino acids. V was cut by 5 bases and J by 8 bases, with 13 bases left in between. Germline-derived CDR1 and CDR2 are MNHNS and SASEGT. Sequenced sample: PBMCs. This TCR came from a girl aged 2 to 9 in good health and CMV-seropositive. The J gene is TRBJ2-1, the V gene TRBV6-1; tentative D call: TRBD2 (6 bases). CDR3 protein: CASSKGLSDEQFF. In nucleotides, the CDR3 is TGTGCCAGCAGTAAGGGACTTAGCGATGAGCAGTTCTTC.